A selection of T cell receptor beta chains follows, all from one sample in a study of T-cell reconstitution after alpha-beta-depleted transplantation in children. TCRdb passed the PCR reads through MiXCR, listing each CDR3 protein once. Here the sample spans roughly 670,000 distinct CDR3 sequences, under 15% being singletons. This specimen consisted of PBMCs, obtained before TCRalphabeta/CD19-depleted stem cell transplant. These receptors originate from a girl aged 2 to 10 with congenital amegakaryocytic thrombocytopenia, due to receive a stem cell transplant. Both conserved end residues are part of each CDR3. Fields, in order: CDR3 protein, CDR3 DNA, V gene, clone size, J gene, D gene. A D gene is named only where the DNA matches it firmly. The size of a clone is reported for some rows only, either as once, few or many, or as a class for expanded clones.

cdr3_aa: CASSHLAGDSYEQYF
cdr3_nt: TGCGCCAGCAGCCATCTGGCGGGAGATTCGTACGAGCAGTACTTC
v_call: TRBV5-1
clone_size: many
j_call: TRBJ2-7
d_call: TRBD2

cdr3_aa: CSAGTASYEQYF
cdr3_nt: TGCAGCGCCGGGACGGCGTCCTACGAGCAGTACTTC
v_call: TRBV29-1
clone_size: many
j_call: TRBJ2-7
d_call: NA

cdr3_aa: CSARKLAGGRPFYNEQFF
cdr3_nt: TGCAGTGCTAGAAAGCTAGCGGGAGGCCGTCCTTTTTACAATGAGCAGTTCTTC
v_call: TRBV20-1
clone_size: many
j_call: TRBJ2-1
d_call: TRBD2

cdr3_aa: CSARDRGRGEKLFF
cdr3_nt: TGCAGTGCAAGAGACAGGGGCCGTGGGGAAAAACTGTTTTTT
v_call: TRBV20-1
clone_size: many
j_call: TRBJ1-4
d_call: TRBD1

cdr3_aa: CASSTLTGRGDSRWEQYF
cdr3_nt: TGTGCCAGCAGCACCTTGACAGGAAGAGGAGACTCAAGGTGGGAGCAGTACTTC
v_call: TRBV5-6
clone_size: NA
j_call: TRBJ2-7
d_call: NA

cdr3_aa: CASSPPASGGGNTIYF
cdr3_nt: TGTGCCAGCTCACCACCGGCCTCCGGAGGGGGAAACACCATATATTTT
v_call: TRBV18
clone_size: few
j_call: TRBJ1-3
d_call: NA

cdr3_aa: CSACSYAGGTYNEQFF
cdr3_nt: TGCAGTGCTTGTTCGTATGCGGGAGGAACCTACAATGAGCAGTTCTTC
v_call: TRBV20-1
clone_size: NA
j_call: TRBJ2-1
d_call: TRBD2

cdr3_aa: CSARPGGYEDTQYF
cdr3_nt: TGCAGCGCCCGACCGGGGGGCTATGAAGATACGCAGTATTTT
v_call: TRBV29-1
clone_size: many
j_call: TRBJ2-3
d_call: NA

cdr3_aa: CSALTGGIYEQYF
cdr3_nt: TGCAGTGCGCTTACGGGAGGGATCTACGAGCAGTACTTC
v_call: TRBV20-1
clone_size: many
j_call: TRBJ2-7
d_call: TRBD2

cdr3_aa: CASREGENYEQYF
cdr3_nt: TGTGCCAGTAGAGAGGGGGAAAACTACGAGCAGTACTTC
v_call: TRBV19
clone_size: NA
j_call: TRBJ2-7
d_call: NA

cdr3_aa: CATRRWQADELFF
cdr3_nt: TGTGCCACCCGGAGGTGGCAGGCAGACGAGCTGTTTTTT
v_call: TRBV11-2
clone_size: few
j_call: TRBJ2-2
d_call: NA

cdr3_aa: CASGGFERDTDTQYF
cdr3_nt: TGTGCCAGCGGGGGGTTTGAGAGGGACACAGATACGCAGTATTTT
v_call: TRBV7-9
clone_size: few
j_call: TRBJ2-3
d_call: NA

cdr3_aa: CAISGAGGQETQYF
cdr3_nt: TGTGCCATCAGTGGTGCGGGAGGCCAAGAGACCCAGTACTTC
v_call: TRBV10-3
clone_size: NA
j_call: TRBJ2-5
d_call: TRBD2

cdr3_aa: CASSPGLAGTSYEQYF
cdr3_nt: TGCGCCAGCAGCCCGGGACTAGCGGGGACCTCCTACGAGCAGTACTTC
v_call: TRBV5-1
clone_size: many
j_call: TRBJ2-7
d_call: TRBD2

cdr3_aa: CASSLMTNSYEQYF
cdr3_nt: TGTGCCAGCAGCTTAATGACAAATTCCTACGAGCAGTACTTC
v_call: TRBV11-2
clone_size: NA
j_call: TRBJ2-7
d_call: NA

cdr3_aa: CASSLGSAKAYEQYF
cdr3_nt: TGTGCCAGCAGCTTAGGGTCTGCAAAGGCCTACGAGCAGTACTTC
v_call: TRBV7-2
clone_size: NA
j_call: TRBJ2-7
d_call: NA

cdr3_aa: CASSLRGPGNTEAFF
cdr3_nt: TGTGCCAGCAGCTTGAGAGGGCCGGGGAACACTGAAGCTTTCTTT
v_call: TRBV5-5
clone_size: many
j_call: TRBJ1-1
d_call: NA

cdr3_aa: CASRLESGTGELFF
cdr3_nt: TGCGCCAGCAGGCTTGAGTCGGGCACCGGGGAGCTGTTTTTT
v_call: TRBV5-1
clone_size: many
j_call: TRBJ2-2
d_call: NA

cdr3_aa: CASSLAAGTTGELFF
cdr3_nt: TGCGCCAGCAGCTTGGCGGCAGGTACAACCGGGGAGCTGTTTTTT
v_call: TRBV5-1
clone_size: few
j_call: TRBJ2-2
d_call: NA

cdr3_aa: CSARYLAGANEQFF
cdr3_nt: TGCAGTGCTAGATACCTAGCGGGTGCCAATGAGCAGTTCTTC
v_call: TRBV20-1
clone_size: many
j_call: TRBJ2-1
d_call: TRBD2

cdr3_aa: CASGPGAKQETQYF
cdr3_nt: TGTGCCAGCGGCCCCGGCGCAAAGCAAGAGACCCAGTACTTC
v_call: TRBV19
clone_size: NA
j_call: TRBJ2-5
d_call: NA

cdr3_aa: CASSLGWRNQPQHF
cdr3_nt: TGTGCCAGCAGCTTGGGGTGGCGTAATCAGCCCCAGCATTTT
v_call: TRBV5-6
clone_size: many
j_call: TRBJ1-5
d_call: NA

cdr3_aa: CASSLGPGYQETQYF
cdr3_nt: TGCGCCAGCAGCTTGGGTCCGGGATACCAAGAGACCCAGTACTTC
v_call: TRBV5-1
clone_size: few
j_call: TRBJ2-5
d_call: NA

cdr3_aa: CSARDDGRPSYEQYF
cdr3_nt: TGCAGTGCTAGAGATGACGGGAGGCCCTCCTACGAGCAGTACTTC
v_call: TRBV20-1
clone_size: many
j_call: TRBJ2-7
d_call: TRBD2

cdr3_aa: CASSFTGGLVYEQFF
cdr3_nt: TGCGCCAGCAGTTTTACGGGAGGCCTGGTATATGAGCAGTTCTTC
v_call: TRBV5-1
clone_size: NA
j_call: TRBJ2-1
d_call: TRBD2

cdr3_aa: CASSYPGKSSYEQYF
cdr3_nt: TGTGCCAGCAGTTATCCCGGAAAGAGCTCCTACGAGCAGTACTTC
v_call: TRBV6-2/TRBV6-3
clone_size: few
j_call: TRBJ2-7
d_call: NA

cdr3_aa: CAIRTRTSGSTDTQYF
cdr3_nt: TGTGCCATCAGGACCCGGACTAGCGGTAGCACAGATACGCAGTATTTT
v_call: TRBV10-3
clone_size: many
j_call: TRBJ2-3
d_call: TRBD2

cdr3_aa: CASSFHLAGATGELFF
cdr3_nt: TGCGCCAGCAGCTTTCACCTAGCGGGAGCGACCGGGGAGCTGTTTTTT
v_call: TRBV5-1
clone_size: many
j_call: TRBJ2-2
d_call: TRBD2

cdr3_aa: CASTKGGGLLAKNIQYF
cdr3_nt: TGTGCCAGCACCAAAGGAGGGGGGCTTTTAGCCAAAAACATTCAGTACTTC
v_call: TRBV6-5
clone_size: many
j_call: TRBJ2-4
d_call: NA

cdr3_aa: CASSFQYAQRPDTQYF
cdr3_nt: TGTGCCAGCAGTTTTCAGTACGCCCAAAGGCCAGATACGCAGTATTTT
v_call: TRBV12-3/TRBV12-4
clone_size: few
j_call: TRBJ2-3
d_call: NA

cdr3_aa: CASSPSGASQETQYF
cdr3_nt: TGTGCCAGCAGCCCCTCGGGGGCTAGCCAAGAGACCCAGTACTTC
v_call: TRBV7-9
clone_size: NA
j_call: TRBJ2-5
d_call: NA

cdr3_aa: CASGGGRF
cdr3_nt: TGTGCCAGCGGAGGCGGACGGTTT
v_call: TRBV11-2
clone_size: many
j_call: TRBJ1-1
d_call: NA

cdr3_aa: CASSLINNEQFF
cdr3_nt: TGCGCCAGCAGCTTAATCAACAATGAGCAGTTCTTC
v_call: TRBV5-1
clone_size: many
j_call: TRBJ2-1
d_call: NA

cdr3_aa: CASSLGTGWEQYF
cdr3_nt: TGTGCCAGCAGCTTAGGGACGGGGTGGGAGCAGTACTTC
v_call: TRBV7-6
clone_size: many
j_call: TRBJ2-7
d_call: NA

cdr3_aa: CASSPRGGPNYGYTF
cdr3_nt: TGCGCCAGCAGCCCGCGGGGGGGCCCTAACTATGGCTACACCTTC
v_call: TRBV5-1
clone_size: few
j_call: TRBJ1-2
d_call: NA

cdr3_aa: CASSKTSGKYYEQYF
cdr3_nt: TGTGCCAGCAGCAAGACTAGCGGGAAATACTACGAGCAGTACTTC
v_call: TRBV12-3/TRBV12-4
clone_size: many
j_call: TRBJ2-7
d_call: TRBD2

cdr3_aa: CASRLSSGNEQFF
cdr3_nt: TGTGCCAGCAGGTTAAGCTCAGGAAATGAGCAGTTCTTC
v_call: TRBV7-3
clone_size: NA
j_call: TRBJ2-1
d_call: NA

cdr3_aa: CASSPSPFISSYEQYF
cdr3_nt: TGTGCCAGCTCACCTTCGCCCTTTATAAGCTCCTACGAGCAGTACTTC
v_call: TRBV18
clone_size: few
j_call: TRBJ2-7
d_call: NA

cdr3_aa: CASSPLQGDEQFF
cdr3_nt: TGTGCCAGCTCACCACTACAGGGCGATGAGCAGTTCTTC
v_call: TRBV18
clone_size: few
j_call: TRBJ2-1
d_call: NA

cdr3_aa: CASSYGRGTIISYEQYF
cdr3_nt: TGTGCCAGCAGCTACGGGCGTGGTACAATTATCTCCTACGAGCAGTACTTC
v_call: TRBV12-3/TRBV12-4
clone_size: NA
j_call: TRBJ2-7
d_call: NA

cdr3_aa: CASSYLGGERAQHF
cdr3_nt: TGTGCCAGCAGTTATTTGGGCGGGGAGAGGGCCCAGCATTTT
v_call: TRBV27
clone_size: many
j_call: TRBJ1-5
d_call: NA

cdr3_aa: CSVGDRDQPQHF
cdr3_nt: TGCAGCGTTGGGGACAGGGATCAGCCCCAGCATTTT
v_call: TRBV29-1
clone_size: many
j_call: TRBJ1-5
d_call: TRBD1

cdr3_aa: CASSLNPASGYTDTQYF
cdr3_nt: TGTGCCAGCAGCTTAAATCCGGCTAGCGGCTACACAGATACGCAGTATTTT
v_call: TRBV7-3
clone_size: few
j_call: TRBJ2-3
d_call: TRBD2

cdr3_aa: CSGALGVGQPQHF
cdr3_nt: TGCAGCGGAGCCCTGGGTGTGGGTCAGCCCCAGCATTTT
v_call: TRBV29-1
clone_size: NA
j_call: TRBJ1-5
d_call: NA

cdr3_aa: CASSLSGMSYEQYF
cdr3_nt: TGTGCCAGCAGTTTGAGTGGTATGTCCTACGAGCAGTACTTC
v_call: TRBV12-3/TRBV12-4
clone_size: few
j_call: TRBJ2-7
d_call: NA

cdr3_aa: CASRRTREPYNEQFF
cdr3_nt: TGTGCCAGCAGAAGGACTAGAGAACCTTACAATGAGCAGTTCTTC
v_call: TRBV2
clone_size: many
j_call: TRBJ2-1
d_call: TRBD2

cdr3_aa: CASSLYTWGEDTQYF
cdr3_nt: TGTGCCAGCAGCTTATACACGTGGGGGGAAGATACGCAGTATTTT
v_call: TRBV7-6
clone_size: few
j_call: TRBJ2-3
d_call: NA

cdr3_aa: CSVEWASGEGSYNEQFF
cdr3_nt: TGCAGCGTTGAATGGGCTAGCGGGGAGGGCTCCTACAATGAGCAGTTCTTC
v_call: TRBV29-1
clone_size: many
j_call: TRBJ2-1
d_call: TRBD2

cdr3_aa: CASSPEGFGLNTGELFF
cdr3_nt: TGTGCCAGCAGCCCTGAAGGTTTCGGGTTGAACACCGGGGAGCTGTTTTTT
v_call: TRBV7-2
clone_size: NA
j_call: TRBJ2-2
d_call: NA

cdr3_aa: CSARDLAGTREQYF
cdr3_nt: TGCAGTGCTAGAGACCTAGCGGGAACTAGGGAGCAGTACTTC
v_call: TRBV20-1
clone_size: NA
j_call: TRBJ2-7
d_call: TRBD2